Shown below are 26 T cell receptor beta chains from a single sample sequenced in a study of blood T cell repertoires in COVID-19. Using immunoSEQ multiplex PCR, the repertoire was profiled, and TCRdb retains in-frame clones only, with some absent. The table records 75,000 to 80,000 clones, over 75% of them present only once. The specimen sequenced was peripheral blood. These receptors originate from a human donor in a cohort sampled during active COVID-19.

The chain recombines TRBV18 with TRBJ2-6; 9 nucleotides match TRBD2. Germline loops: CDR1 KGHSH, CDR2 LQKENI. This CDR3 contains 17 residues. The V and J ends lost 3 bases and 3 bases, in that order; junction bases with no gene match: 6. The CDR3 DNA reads TGTGCCAGCTCACCGGGACTAGCTGCTGGTGGGGCCAACGTCCTGACTTTC. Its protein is CASSPGLAAGGANVLTF.

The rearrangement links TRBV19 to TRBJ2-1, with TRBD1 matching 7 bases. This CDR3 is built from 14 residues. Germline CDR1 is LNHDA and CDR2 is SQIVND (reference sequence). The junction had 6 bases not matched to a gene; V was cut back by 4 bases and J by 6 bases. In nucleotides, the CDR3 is TGTGCCAGTAGTACGGACAGGTTAGTCAATGAGCAGTTCTTC. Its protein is CASSTDRLVNEQFF.

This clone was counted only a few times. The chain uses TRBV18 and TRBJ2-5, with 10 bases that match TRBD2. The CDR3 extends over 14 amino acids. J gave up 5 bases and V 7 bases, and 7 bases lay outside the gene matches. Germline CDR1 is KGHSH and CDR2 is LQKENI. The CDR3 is CASFVSGGSETQYF. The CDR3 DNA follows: TGTGCCAGCTTCGTTAGCGGGGGGTCCGAGACCCAGTACTTC.

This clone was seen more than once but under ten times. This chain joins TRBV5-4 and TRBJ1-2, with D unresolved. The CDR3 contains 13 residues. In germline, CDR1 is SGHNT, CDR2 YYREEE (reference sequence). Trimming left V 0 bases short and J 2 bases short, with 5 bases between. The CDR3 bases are TGTGCCAGCAGCTTGGACGGGAACTATGGCTACACCTTC. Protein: CASSLDGNYGYTF.

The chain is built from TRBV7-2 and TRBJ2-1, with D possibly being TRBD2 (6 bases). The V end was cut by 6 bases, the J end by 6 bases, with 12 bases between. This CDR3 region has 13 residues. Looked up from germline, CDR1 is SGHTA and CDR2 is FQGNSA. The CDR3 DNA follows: TGTGCCAGCAGGGGGGGAGGTGGCAATGAGCAGTTCTTC. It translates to CASRGGGGNEQFF.

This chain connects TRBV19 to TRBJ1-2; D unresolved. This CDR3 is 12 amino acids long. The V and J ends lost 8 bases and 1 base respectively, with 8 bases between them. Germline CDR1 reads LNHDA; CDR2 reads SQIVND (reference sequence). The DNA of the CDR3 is TGTGCCAGTTATAACAGTAACTATGGCTACACCTTC. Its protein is CASYNSNYGYTF.

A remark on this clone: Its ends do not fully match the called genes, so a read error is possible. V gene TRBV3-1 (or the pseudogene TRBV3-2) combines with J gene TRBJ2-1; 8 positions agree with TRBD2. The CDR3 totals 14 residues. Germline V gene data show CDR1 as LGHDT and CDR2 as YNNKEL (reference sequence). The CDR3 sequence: CASSPTSTGGPLIF. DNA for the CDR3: TGTGCCAGCAGCCCCACGTCAACGGGAGGGCCGTTGATCTTC.

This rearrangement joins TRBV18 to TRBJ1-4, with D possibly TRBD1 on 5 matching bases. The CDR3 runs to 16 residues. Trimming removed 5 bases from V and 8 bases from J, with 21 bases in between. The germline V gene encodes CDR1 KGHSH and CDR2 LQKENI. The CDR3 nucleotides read TGTGCCAGCTCATCGAGCGGGGGGTTCTTAAAAGAAAAACTGTTTTTT. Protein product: CASSSSGGFLKEKLFF.

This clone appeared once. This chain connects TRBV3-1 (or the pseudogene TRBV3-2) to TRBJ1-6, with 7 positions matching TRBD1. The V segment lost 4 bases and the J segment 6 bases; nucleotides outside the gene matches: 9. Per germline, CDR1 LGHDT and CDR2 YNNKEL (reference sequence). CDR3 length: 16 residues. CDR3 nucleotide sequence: TGTGCCAGCAGCCCCTTTGGGACAGTCCTTAATTCACCCCTCCACTTT. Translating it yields CASSPFGTVLNSPLHF.

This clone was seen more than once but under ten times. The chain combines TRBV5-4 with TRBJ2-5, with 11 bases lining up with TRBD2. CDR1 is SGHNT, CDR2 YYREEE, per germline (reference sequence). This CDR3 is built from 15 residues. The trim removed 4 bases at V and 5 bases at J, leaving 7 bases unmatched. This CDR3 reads CASSRSGGEWETQYF. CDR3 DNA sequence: TGTGCCAGCAGCCGTAGCGGGGGGGAGTGGGAGACCCAGTACTTC.

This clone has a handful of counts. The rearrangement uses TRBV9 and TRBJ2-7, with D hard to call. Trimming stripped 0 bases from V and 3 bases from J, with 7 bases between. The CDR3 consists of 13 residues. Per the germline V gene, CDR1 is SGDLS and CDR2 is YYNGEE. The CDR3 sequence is CASSVGASYEQYF. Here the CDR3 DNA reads TGTGCCAGCAGCGTAGGCGCAAGCTACGAGCAGTACTTC.

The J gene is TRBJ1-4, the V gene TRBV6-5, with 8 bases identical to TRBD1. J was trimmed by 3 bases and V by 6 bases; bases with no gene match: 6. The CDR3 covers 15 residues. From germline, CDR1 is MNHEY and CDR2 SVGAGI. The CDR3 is CASSETGAPNEKLFF. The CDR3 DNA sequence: TGTGCCAGCAGCGAGACAGGGGCGCCTAATGAAAAACTGTTTTTT.

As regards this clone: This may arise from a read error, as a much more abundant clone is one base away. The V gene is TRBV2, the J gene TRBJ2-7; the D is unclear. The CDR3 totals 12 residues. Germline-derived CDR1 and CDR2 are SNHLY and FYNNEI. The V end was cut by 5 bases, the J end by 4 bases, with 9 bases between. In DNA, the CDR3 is TGTGCCAGCAGTCTTCCTCAGTACGAGCAGTACTTC. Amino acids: CASSLPQYEQYF.

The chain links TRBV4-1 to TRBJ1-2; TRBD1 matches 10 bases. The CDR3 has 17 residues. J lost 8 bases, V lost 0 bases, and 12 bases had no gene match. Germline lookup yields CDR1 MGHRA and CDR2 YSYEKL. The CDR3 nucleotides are TGCGCCAGCAGCCAAGAGGTTGACAGGGGGCGAGTATGGGGCTACACCTTC. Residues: CASSQEVDRGRVWGYTF.

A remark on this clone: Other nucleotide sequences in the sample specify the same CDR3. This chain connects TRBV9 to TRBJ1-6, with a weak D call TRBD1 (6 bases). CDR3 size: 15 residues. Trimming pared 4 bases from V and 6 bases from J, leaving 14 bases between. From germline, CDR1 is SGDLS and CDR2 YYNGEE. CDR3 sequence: CASSYGGLGNSPLHF. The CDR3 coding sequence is TGTGCCAGCAGCTACGGGGGGCTCGGTAATTCACCCCTCCACTTT.

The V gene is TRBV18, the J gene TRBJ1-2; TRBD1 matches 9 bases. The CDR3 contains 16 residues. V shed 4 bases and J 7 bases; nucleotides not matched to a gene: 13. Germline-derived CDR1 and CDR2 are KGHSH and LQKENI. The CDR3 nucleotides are TGTGCCAGCTCACTTACAGTTGGGACAGGGTTCTCTGGCTACACCTTC. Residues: CASSLTVGTGFSGYTF.

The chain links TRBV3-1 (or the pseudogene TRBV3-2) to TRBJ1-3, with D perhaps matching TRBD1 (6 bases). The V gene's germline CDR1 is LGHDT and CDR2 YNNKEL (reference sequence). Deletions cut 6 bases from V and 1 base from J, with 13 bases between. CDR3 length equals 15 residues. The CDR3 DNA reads TGTGCCAGCAGTAACAGGGTTCATTCTGGAAACACCATATATTTT. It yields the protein CASSNRVHSGNTIYF.

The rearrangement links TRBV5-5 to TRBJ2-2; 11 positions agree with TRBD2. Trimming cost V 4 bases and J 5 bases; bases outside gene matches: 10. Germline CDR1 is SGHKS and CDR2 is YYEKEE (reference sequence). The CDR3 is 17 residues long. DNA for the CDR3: TGTGCCAGCAGCATGATAGCGGGAGGGCCTCGGACCGGGGAGCTGTTTTTT. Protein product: CASSMIAGGPRTGELFF.

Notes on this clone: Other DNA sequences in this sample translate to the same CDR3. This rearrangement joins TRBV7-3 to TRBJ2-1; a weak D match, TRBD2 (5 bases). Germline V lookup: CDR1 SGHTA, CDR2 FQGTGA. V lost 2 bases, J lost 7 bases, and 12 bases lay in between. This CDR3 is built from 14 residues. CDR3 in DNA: TGTGCCAGCAGCTTAGGGCTAGCTGGTAATGAGCAGTTCTTC. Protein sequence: CASSLGLAGNEQFF.

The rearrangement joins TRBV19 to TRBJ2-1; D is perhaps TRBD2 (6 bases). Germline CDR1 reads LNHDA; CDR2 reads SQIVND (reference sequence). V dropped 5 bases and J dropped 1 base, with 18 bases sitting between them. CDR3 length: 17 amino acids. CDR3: CASSPVLVADSYNEQFF. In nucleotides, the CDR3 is TGTGCCAGTAGTCCCGTTTTGGTAGCGGATTCCTACAATGAGCAGTTCTTC.

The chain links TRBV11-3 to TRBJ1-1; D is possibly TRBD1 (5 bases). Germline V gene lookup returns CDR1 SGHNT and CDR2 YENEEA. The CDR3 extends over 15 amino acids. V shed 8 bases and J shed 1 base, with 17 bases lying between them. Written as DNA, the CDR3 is TGTGCCAGCGGATCCAGGGTTAGAGGGAACACTGAAGCTTTCTTT. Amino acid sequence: CASGSRVRGNTEAFF.

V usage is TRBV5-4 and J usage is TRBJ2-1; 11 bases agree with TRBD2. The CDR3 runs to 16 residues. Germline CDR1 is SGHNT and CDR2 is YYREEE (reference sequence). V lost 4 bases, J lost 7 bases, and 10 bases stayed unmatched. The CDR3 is CASSRRTSGSGNEQFF. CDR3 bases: TGTGCCAGCAGCCGGAGGACTAGCGGGTCTGGTAATGAGCAGTTCTTC.

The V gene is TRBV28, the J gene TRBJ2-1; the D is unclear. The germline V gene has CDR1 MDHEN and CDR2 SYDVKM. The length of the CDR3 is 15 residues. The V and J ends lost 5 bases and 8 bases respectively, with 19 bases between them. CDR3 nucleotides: TGTGCCAGCAGTCCCTCGCGGCGTCTCAACCATGAGCAGTTCTTC. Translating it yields CASSPSRRLNHEQFF. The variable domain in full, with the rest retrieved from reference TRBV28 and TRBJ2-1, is DVKVTQSSRYLVKRTGEKVFLECVQDMDHENMFWYRQDPGLGLRLIYFSYDVKMKEKGDIPEGYSVSREKKERFSLILESASTNQTSMYLCASSPSRRLNHEQFFGPGTRLTVL.

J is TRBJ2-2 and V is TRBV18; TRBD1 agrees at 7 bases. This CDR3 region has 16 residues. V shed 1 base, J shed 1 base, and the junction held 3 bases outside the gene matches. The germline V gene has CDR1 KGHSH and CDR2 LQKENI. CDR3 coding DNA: TGTGCCAGCTCACCACAGCAGGGGGAGAACACCGGGGAGCTGTTTTTT. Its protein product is CASSPQQGENTGELFF.

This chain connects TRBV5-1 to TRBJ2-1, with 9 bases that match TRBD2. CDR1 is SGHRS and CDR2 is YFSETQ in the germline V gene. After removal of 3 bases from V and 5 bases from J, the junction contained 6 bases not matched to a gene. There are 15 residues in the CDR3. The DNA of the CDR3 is TGCGCCAGCAGCTCGCTAGTAGCGGGGGACAATGAGCAGTTCTTC. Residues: CASSSLVAGDNEQFF.

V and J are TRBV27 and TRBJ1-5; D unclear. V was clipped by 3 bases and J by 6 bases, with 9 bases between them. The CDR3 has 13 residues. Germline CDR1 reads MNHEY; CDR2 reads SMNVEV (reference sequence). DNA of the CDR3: TGTGCCAGCAGTTTTTCGAGGGTTCAGCCCCAGCATTTT. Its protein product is CASSFSRVQPQHF.